This is a list of T cell receptor beta chains from one sample in a study of T-cell reconstitution after alpha-beta-depleted transplantation in children. One entry per CDR3 protein, called by TCRdb with MiXCR from the PCR reads. Of around 600,000 distinct CDR3 sequences listed, roughly 17% were seen once; the top ten hold under 1.2%. This specimen was PBMCs from the stem cell graft donor, taken from the stem cell graft. The receptors derive from a human donor who donated a stem cell graft to a child with acute myeloid leukemia. Both conserved end residues are part of each CDR3. Each record gives: D gene, J gene, clone size, V gene, CDR3 DNA, CDR3 protein. D genes are given only for firm matches. Rows may omit the clone size; those that give it use once, few, many or a size class.

>-|TRBJ1-1|many|TRBV12-3/TRBV12-4
TGTGCCAGCAGTGGACTGCCGGGGGGCACTGAAGCTTTCTTT
CASSGLPGGTEAFF
>-|TRBJ1-1|many|TRBV20-1
TGCAGTGCTAGAGATCTAGGTGGAGCGTACACTGAAGCTTTCTTT
CSARDLGGAYTEAFF
>-|TRBJ2-6|-|TRBV11-2
TGTGCCAGCAGCTTTAGAGGCGGCAGGGCATTCTCTGGGGCCAACGTCCTGACTTTC
CASSFRGGRAFSGANVLTF
>TRBD1|TRBJ1-5|-|TRBV7-2
TGTGCCAGCAGCCAGGGGGGGACAGGGGGATACAATCAGCCCCAGCATTTT
CASSQGGTGGYNQPQHF
>-|TRBJ2-6|-|TRBV10-3
TGTGCCATCAGTGAGTCGAAGTTGCCCGCTGGGTCCAACGTCCTGACTTTC
CAISESKLPAGSNVLTF
>TRBD1|TRBJ1-2|-|TRBV7-3
TGTGCCAGCAGCTTAACTGGGGGACAGAATAACTATGGCTACACCTTC
CASSLTGGQNNYGYTF
>TRBD1|TRBJ1-2|many|TRBV7-9
TGTGCCAGTACCGTGACCGGGACAGGGGGGTATGGCTACACCTTC
CASTVTGTGGYGYTF
>TRBD2|TRBJ2-3|-|TRBV6-1
TGTGCCAGCAGTGCCCAACTAGCGGGCACAGATACGCAGTATTTT
CASSAQLAGTDTQYF
>TRBD1|TRBJ1-6|-|TRBV7-9
TGTGCCAGCAGCCCGACAGGGGGGAATAATTCACCCCTCCACTTT
CASSPTGGNNSPLHF
>-|TRBJ2-3|few|TRBV4-1
TGCGCCAGCAGCCAAGATGTTCGGGATACGCAGTATTTT
CASSQDVRDTQYF
>-|TRBJ2-5|few|TRBV20-1
TGCAGTGCTAGAGATCTGGCGGATCCCGGGGAGACCCAGTACTTC
CSARDLADPGETQYF
>-|TRBJ1-4|-|TRBV5-1
TGCGCCAGCAGCTTGAGCCGACAGATCACTAATGAAAAACTGTTTTTT
CASSLSRQITNEKLFF
>-|TRBJ2-3|-|TRBV10-3
TGTGCCATCAGTGAGTCGAAGGGGGGTTACACAGATACGCAGTATTTT
CAISESKGGYTDTQYF
>-|TRBJ2-3|few|TRBV4-1
TGCGCCAGCAGCCAAGGGGAGCATGGGGAAGATACGCAGTATTTT
CASSQGEHGEDTQYF
>-|TRBJ1-2|many|TRBV6-6
TGTGCCAGCAGTCCCCCCCACTACACCTTC
CASSPPHYTF
>-|TRBJ2-3|once|TRBV5-1
TGCGCCAGCAGCTTGGTAACCTTGACCTCGACAGATACGCAGTATTTT
CASSLVTLTSTDTQYF